This entry concerns a single TCR beta chain. Antigen: not known. Then a second PCR, running about 7 to 11 cycles, was carried out with a sample-barcoded 5' primer and a J-beta primer mix. A single record per CDR3 protein comes from TCRdb applying MiXCR to the 5' RACE reads. The sample includes hundreds of thousands of distinct CDR3 sequences, about half of them seen just once. The data were taken from a study of blood T cells in healthy people across ages. Study results and caveats: Among long-lived donors, naive CD4+ cells were more numerous and diversity higher than in aged donors. Per-million-T-cell TCR beta diversity fell roughly linearly with age.

V shed 2 bases, J shed 8 bases, and the junction held 11 bases outside the gene matches. The CDR3 is made up of 16 amino acids. The germline gives CDR1 SGHRS, CDR2 YFSETQ. Donors ranged from about 6 to 95 years old and were healthy Caucasians in Russia. The V gene is TRBV5-1, the J gene TRBJ1-4, with 8 bases matching TRBD1. Sequencing was done on a sample of blood. The TCR sequence derives from a woman aged 55-70 years in good health. The chain's CDR3 is CASSFRQGTKPEKLFF. CDR3 in DNA: TGCGCCAGCAGCTTCCGACAGGGGACCAAACCCGAAAAACTGTTTTTT. The variable domain in full, with the rest retrieved from reference TRBV5-1 and TRBJ1-4, is KAGVTQTPRYLIKTRGQQVTLSCSPISGHRSVSWYQQTPGQGLQFLFEYFSETQRNKGNFPGRFSGRQFSNSRSEMNVSTLELGDSALYLCASSFRQGTKPEKLFFGSGTQLSVL.